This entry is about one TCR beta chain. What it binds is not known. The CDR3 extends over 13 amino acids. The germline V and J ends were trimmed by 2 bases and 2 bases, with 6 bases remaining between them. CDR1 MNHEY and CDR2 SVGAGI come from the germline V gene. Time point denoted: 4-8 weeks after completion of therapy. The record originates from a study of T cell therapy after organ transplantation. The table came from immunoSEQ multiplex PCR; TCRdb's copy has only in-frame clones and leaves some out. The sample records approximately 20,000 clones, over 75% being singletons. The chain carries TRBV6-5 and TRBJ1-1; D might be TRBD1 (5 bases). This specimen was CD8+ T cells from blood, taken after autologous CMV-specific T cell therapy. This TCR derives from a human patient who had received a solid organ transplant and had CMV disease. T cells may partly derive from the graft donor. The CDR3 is CASSYGGNTEAFF. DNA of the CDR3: TGTGCCAGCAGTTACGGGGGAAACACTGAAGCTTTCTTT.